Many counts were recorded for the clone carrying this T cell receptor beta chain. The antigen is not known. The junction shows a germline mismatch at one end, possibly a read error. The sample has other DNA sequences that encode this CDR3 too. In the original processing: Clinicopathological groups supplied CDR3 differences that were used to build a distant-metastasis classifier for papillary thyroid cancer. Using MiXCR, TCRdb reanalyzed the PCR reads. The V and J calls, along with clone size, are taken from TCRdb and not from the paper's own processing. Among approximately 30,000 clones listed, 7.4% were seen once. All patients reached thyroid surgery having received no treatment beforehand. The germline CDR1 and CDR2 sequences are KGHSH and LQKENI. CDR3 length: 18 amino acids. The data belong to a study of metastatic and nonmetastatic thyroid tumors. Study background: Patients with malignant and benign thyroid disease provided blood and tumor or nodule tissue, whose repertoires were compared. Study conclusions and caveats: Reports indicated that malignant thyroid tumors showed significantly higher TCR beta diversity than benign nodules did, in blood and tumor.

The material sequenced was blood. The sequence came from a female donor with papillary thyroid cancer or a benign thyroid nodule (not recorded which). Some clones in this sample may be carry-over from other donors' samples. This sequence joins TRBV18 and TRBJ2-6, with 11 bases that match TRBD1. The CDR3 DNA reads TGTGCTAGCTCTCCGGTGTGGACAGGGGGCGCTGGGGCCAACGTCCTGACTTTC. It is translated as CASSPVWTGGAGANVLTF.